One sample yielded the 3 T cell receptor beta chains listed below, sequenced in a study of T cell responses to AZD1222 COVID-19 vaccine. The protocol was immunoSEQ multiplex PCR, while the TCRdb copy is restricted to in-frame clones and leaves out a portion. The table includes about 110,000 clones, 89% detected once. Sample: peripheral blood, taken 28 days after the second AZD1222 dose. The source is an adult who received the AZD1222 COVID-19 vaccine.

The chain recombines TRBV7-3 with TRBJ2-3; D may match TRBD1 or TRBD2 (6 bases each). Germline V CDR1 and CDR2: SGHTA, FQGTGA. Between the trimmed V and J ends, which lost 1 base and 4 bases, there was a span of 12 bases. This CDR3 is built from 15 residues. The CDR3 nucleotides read TGTGCCAGCAGCTTAAACGTGGGGGGCGCAGATACGCAGTATTTT. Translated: CASSLNVGGADTQYF. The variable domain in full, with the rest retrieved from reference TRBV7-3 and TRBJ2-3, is GAGVSQTPSNKVTEKGKYVELRCDPISGHTALYWYRQSLGQGPEFLIYFQGTGAADDSGLPNDRFFAVRPEGSVSTLKIQRTERGDSAVYLCASSLNVGGADTQYFGPGTRLTVL.

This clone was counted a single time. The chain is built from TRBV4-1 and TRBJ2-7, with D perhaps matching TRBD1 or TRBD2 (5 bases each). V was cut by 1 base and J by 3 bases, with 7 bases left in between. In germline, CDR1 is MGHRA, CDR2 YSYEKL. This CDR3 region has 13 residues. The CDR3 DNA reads TGCGCCAGCAGCCAAGGAGGGGACTACGAGCAGTACTTC. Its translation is CASSQGGDYEQYF.

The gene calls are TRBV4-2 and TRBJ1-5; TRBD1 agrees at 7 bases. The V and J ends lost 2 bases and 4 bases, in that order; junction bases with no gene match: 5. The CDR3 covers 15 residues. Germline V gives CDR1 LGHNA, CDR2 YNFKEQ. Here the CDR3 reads CASSQSVTGNQPQHF. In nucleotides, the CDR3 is TGTGCCAGCAGCCAATCCGTGACAGGGAATCAGCCCCAGCATTTT.